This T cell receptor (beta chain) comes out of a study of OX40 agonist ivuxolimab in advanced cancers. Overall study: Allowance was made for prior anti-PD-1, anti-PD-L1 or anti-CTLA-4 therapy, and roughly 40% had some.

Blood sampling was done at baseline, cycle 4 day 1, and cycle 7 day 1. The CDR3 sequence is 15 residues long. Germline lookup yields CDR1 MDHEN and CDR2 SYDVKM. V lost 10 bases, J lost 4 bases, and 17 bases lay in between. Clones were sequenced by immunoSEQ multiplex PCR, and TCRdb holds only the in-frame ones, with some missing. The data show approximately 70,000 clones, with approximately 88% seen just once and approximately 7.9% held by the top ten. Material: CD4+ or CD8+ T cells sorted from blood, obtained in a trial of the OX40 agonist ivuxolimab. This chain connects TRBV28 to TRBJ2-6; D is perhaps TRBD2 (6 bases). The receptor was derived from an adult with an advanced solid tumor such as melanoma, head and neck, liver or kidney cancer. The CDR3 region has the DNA TGTGCCACCCGAAGGAGGGCCTCAGGGGCCAACGTCCTGACTTTC. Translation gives CATRRRASGANVLTF. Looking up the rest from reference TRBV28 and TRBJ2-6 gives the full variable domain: DVKVTQSSRYLVKRTGEKVFLECVQDMDHENMFWYRQDPGLGLRLIYFSYDVKMKEKGDIPEGYSVSREKKERFSLILESASTNQTSMYLCATRRRASGANVLTFGAGSRLTVL.